This T cell receptor beta chain is drawn from a study of blood T cell repertoires in COVID-19. The overall study: Specimens from acute and convalescent COVID-19 originated in the United States, Italy and Spain.

Deletions cut 4 bases from V and 2 bases from J, with 12 bases between. Germline assignment: CDR1 LGHDT and CDR2 YNNKEL (reference sequence). The CDR3 consists of 16 residues. Original processing methods: From reference gene primer amplification, estimates of nucleated cell counts were derived. The table came from immunoSEQ multiplex PCR; TCRdb's copy has only in-frame clones and leaves some out. D and trimming were read from the DNA, whereas the V and J calls and clone size are those reported in that table. The repertoire holds about 110,000 clones, with about two thirds as singletons. The receptor was isolated from a woman in her 40s with acute or convalescent COVID-19. The chain recombines TRBV3-1 (or the pseudogene TRBV3-2) with TRBJ1-6; D possibly corresponds to TRBD1 (5 bases). Material: peripheral blood. The CDR3 sequence: CASSRTTRPYNSPLHF. As DNA, the CDR3 is TGTGCCAGCAGCCGGACAACAAGACCCTATAATTCACCCCTCCACTTT.